What follows are 30 T cell receptor beta chains derived from one specimen sequenced in a study of T-cell reconstitution after alpha-beta-depleted transplantation in children (dated by TCRdb to 2016 to 2017). According to the study, the label for this sample's treatment or condition signals: allogeneic hematopoietic cell transplantation with graft depleted of TCRalphabeta T cells and CD19 B cells. Receptor amplification or capture employed PCR. Sequencing instrument: Illumina HiSeq 2500. To normalize quantification of the TCRbeta repertoire, the TCR libraries were built with molecular barcoding that relied on unique molecular identifiers. TCRdb reran the public reads through fastp at Q25 and MiXCR, keeping productive beta chains. Rows merge per CDR3 protein into single entries with the most common DNA and genes. The sample includes some 600,000 distinct CDR3 sequences, with approximately 13% observed a single time. The ten largest clonotypes hold about 2.2% of the sample.

Sequenced material: PBMCs, mostly from graft donor cells, taken 360 days after TCRalphabeta/CD19-depleted stem cell transplant. All receptors derive from a male patient between 5 and 17 years old who had a stem cell transplant for acute myeloid leukemia, so the T cells may come from the graft donor.

This clonotype was found many times. The chain has TRBV9 and TRBJ2-3, with D unresolved. This CDR3 region has 15 residues. Trimming took off 4 bases at V and 0 bases at J, with 12 bases between the two ends. The V gene's germline CDR1 is SGDLS and CDR2 YYNGEE. CDR3 coding DNA: TGTGCCAGCAGCCTCTTCACCGGGAGCACAGATACGCAGTATTTT. Amino acids: CASSLFTGSTDTQYF. The full variable domain, with the rest looked up from reference TRBV9 and TRBJ2-3, is DSGVTQTPKHLITATGQRVTLRCSPRSGDLSVYWYQQSLDQGLQFLIQYYNGEERAKGNILERFSAQQFPDLHSELNLSSLELGDSALYFCASSLFTGSTDTQYFGPGTRLTVL.

The chain employs TRBV4-3 and TRBJ2-5; tentative D call: TRBD2 (5 bases). Germline V gene data show CDR1 as LGHNA and CDR2 as YSLEER. There are 16 residues in the CDR3. Trimming pared 2 bases from V and 5 bases from J, leaving 18 bases between. CDR3 protein: CASSQRFSVPQETQYF. CDR3 nucleotide sequence: TGCGCCAGCAGCCAAAGATTTAGCGTCCCCCAGGAGACCCAGTACTTC.

This chain joins TRBV5-6 and TRBJ2-1; 12 bases align to TRBD2. CDR3 length: 17 residues. Germline V lookup: CDR1 SGHDT, CDR2 YYEEEE. The junction had 10 bases not matched to a gene; V was cut back by 3 bases and J by 6 bases. The CDR3 region is CASSYELAGGFFNEQFF. As DNA, the CDR3 is TGTGCCAGCAGCTATGAACTAGCGGGAGGCTTTTTCAATGAGCAGTTCTTC.

The J gene is TRBJ1-3, the V gene TRBV6-1; D is undetermined. The CDR3 has 13 amino acids. In germline, CDR1 is MNHNS, CDR2 SASEGT. V shed 10 bases and J shed 4 bases, with 14 bases lying between them. The CDR3 coding sequence is TGTGCCACTCACCGCGGCCACGGAAACACCATATATTTT. Protein sequence: CATHRGHGNTIYF.

This clonotype has only a few counts. The chain is built from TRBV11-3 and TRBJ2-7; D gene unclear. The V end was cut by 5 bases, the J end by 6 bases, with 17 bases between. Germline CDR1 and CDR2: SGHNT and YENEEA. This CDR3 has 14 residues. CDR3 residues: CASSPGGSVSEQYF. The CDR3 DNA reads TGTGCCAGCAGCCCCGGCGGCTCTGTGAGCGAGCAGTACTTC.

The chain combines TRBV28 with TRBJ1-5; D gene unclear. Trimming removed 10 bases at V and 0 bases at J, with 13 bases between. Germline-derived CDR1 and CDR2 are MDHEN and SYDVKM. The CDR3 is 14 amino acids. CDR3 nucleotides: TGTGCCACCGTCCACGGGTATAGCAATCAGCCCCAGCATTTT. Its protein is CATVHGYSNQPQHF.

The V call is TRBV5-1, the J call TRBJ2-5; 8 bases match TRBD2. Germline values: CDR1 SGHRS, CDR2 YFSETQ. The CDR3 extends over 15 amino acids. J gave up 1 base and V 6 bases, and 8 bases lay outside the gene matches. As DNA, the CDR3 is TGCGCCAGCACCCTCACTAGCGGCCCCCAAGAGACCCAGTACTTC. It is translated as CASTLTSGPQETQYF.

The chain couples TRBV6-5 to TRBJ2-3; the match to TRBD2 covers 10 bases. Germline CDR1 reads MNHEY; CDR2 reads SVGAGI. The CDR3 is 16 amino acids. After removal of 0 bases from V and 4 bases from J, the junction contained 4 bases not matched to a gene. The CDR3 nucleotides are TGTGCCAGCAGTTACTCTCCTAGCGGGAGCGCAGATACGCAGTATTTT. Amino acids: CASSYSPSGSADTQYF.

This clonotype came up many times. This sequence joins TRBV12-3 or TRBV12-4 and TRBJ1-5; 9 positions match TRBD1. With V trimmed by 7 bases and J by 3 bases, 7 bases remained unmatched. This CDR3 spans 15 amino acids. The CDR3 protein is CASTWDRAFNQPQHF. DNA of the CDR3: TGTGCCAGCACCTGGGACAGGGCCTTCAATCAGCCCCAGCATTTT.

The DNA of the CDR3 is TGTGCCAGTAGTATCCACCGGACCGGACAGGGGTCCCATGAGCAGTTCTTC. The encoded protein is CASSIHRTGQGSHEQFF. The genes are TRBV19 and TRBJ2-1; 9 bases align to TRBD1. The J segment lost 8 bases and the V segment lost 3 bases, leaving 14 bases of the junction unmatched. Per germline, CDR1 LNHDA and CDR2 SQIVND (reference sequence). The CDR3 is made up of 17 amino acids.

J is TRBJ2-1 and V is TRBV30; 9 bases agree with TRBD1. The CDR3 contains 15 residues. The trim removed 2 bases at V and 8 bases at J, leaving 10 bases unmatched. Germline V lookup: CDR1 GTSNPN, CDR2 SVGIG (reference sequence). DNA of the CDR3: TGTGCCTGGAGTTTAGACAGGGGGTTTAGCTATGAGCAGTTCTTC. Protein: CAWSLDRGFSYEQFF.

The rearrangement uses TRBV27 and TRBJ2-1; 9 bases are shared with TRBD2. CDR3 size: 13 residues. Trimming removed 2 bases from V and 9 bases from J; junction bases left unmatched: 2. Per germline, CDR1 MNHEY and CDR2 SMNVEV (reference sequence). CDR3 protein: CASSLAGGIEQFF. DNA for the CDR3: TGTGCCAGCAGTTTAGCGGGAGGGATTGAGCAGTTCTTC.

This rearrangement joins TRBV27 to TRBJ2-7; 7 nucleotides align to TRBD2. Trimming took 5 bases from V and 2 from J; bases not matched to a gene: 18. The CDR3 has 18 amino acids. The V gene's germline CDR1 is MNHEY and CDR2 SMNVEV (reference sequence). The CDR3 reads CASSRLGGPGLTPYEQYF. The DNA for the CDR3 is TGTGCCAGCAGTCGACTAGGAGGGCCGGGACTAACCCCCTACGAGCAGTACTTC.

This chain connects TRBV6-2 or TRBV6-3 to TRBJ2-5, with TRBD2 as a possible D gene (6 bases). Trimming pared 6 bases from V and 7 bases from J, leaving 15 bases between. CDR1 is MNHEY and CDR2 is SVGEGT in the germline V gene. There are 13 residues in the CDR3. The CDR3 nucleotides are TGTGCCAGCAGCCCCGGTTTGGAGGGGACCCAGTACTTC. Protein sequence: CASSPGLEGTQYF.

In this sample, this clonotype turned up a few times. J is TRBJ2-5 and V is TRBV20-1; 10 bases are a match to TRBD2. V shed 6 bases and J 5 bases; nucleotides not matched to a gene: 9. CDR1 and CDR2 (germline): DFQATT, SNEGSKA (reference sequence). The CDR3 sequence is 14 residues long. The CDR3 is CSALLAGARETQYF. The CDR3 DNA sequence: TGCAGTGCCCTTCTAGCGGGAGCCAGGGAGACCCAGTACTTC.

The chain joins TRBV14 to TRBJ2-1, with 8 bases fitting TRBD2. Germline CDR1 is SGHDN and CDR2 is FVKESK. The CDR3 has 20 residues. V dropped 0 bases and J dropped 0; count of bases not matched to a gene: 13. The DNA for the CDR3 is TGTGCCAGCAGCCAAGATATCCTAGCGGGCCATAAACGCTCCTACAATGAGCAGTTCTTC. Its translation: CASSQDILAGHKRSYNEQFF. The variable domain in full, with the rest retrieved from reference TRBV14 and TRBJ2-1, is EAGVTQFPSHSVIEKGQTVTLRCDPISGHDNLYWYRRVMGKEIKFLLHFVKESKQDESGMPNNRFLAERTGGTYSTLKVQPAELEDSGVYFCASSQDILAGHKRSYNEQFFGPGTRLTVL.

In this sample, this clonotype turned up a few times. The chain employs TRBV4-3 and TRBJ2-2; 13 nucleotides align to TRBD2. V trimming: 2 bases; J trimming: 6 bases; junction bases outside the gene matches: 6. The CDR3 is made up of 17 amino acids. Germline V gene lookup returns CDR1 LGHNA and CDR2 YSLEER. The chain's CDR3 is CASSQPTSGRAPGELFF. For the CDR3, the DNA is TGCGCCAGCAGCCAACCTACTAGCGGGAGGGCCCCCGGGGAGCTGTTTTTT.

A few counts support this clonotype. The J gene is TRBJ2-7, the V gene TRBV20-1; D uncertain. CDR3 length: 15 amino acids. V gave up 1 base and J gave up 1 base, with 14 bases separating them. Germline loops: CDR1 DFQATT, CDR2 SNEGSKA (reference sequence). The CDR3 bases are TGCAGTGCTAGAGCTGGGAATAGGGCTTCCTACGAGCAGTACTTC. Amino acid sequence: CSARAGNRASYEQYF.

There are a few counts of this clonotype. The V call is TRBV5-1, the J call TRBJ2-1; TRBD2 matches at 8 bases. Germline lookup yields CDR1 SGHRS and CDR2 YFSETQ. This CDR3 has 15 residues. V was clipped by 0 bases and J by 5 bases; unmatched bases: 4. CDR3 region: CASSLVAGPDNEQFF. The CDR3 region has the DNA TGCGCCAGCAGCTTGGTAGCGGGACCTGACAATGAGCAGTTCTTC.

This clonotype was counted only a few times. The chain carries TRBV28 and TRBJ2-1, with TRBD2 matching over 10 bases. CDR1 MDHEN and CDR2 SYDVKM come from the germline V gene. The CDR3 runs 15 residues. Trimming at V came to 3 bases and at J to 4 bases, leaving 3 bases not matched to a gene. Here the CDR3 DNA reads TGTGCCAGCAGTTTGTCTAGCGGGAGTTACAATGAGCAGTTCTTC. Translated: CASSLSSGSYNEQFF.

Many counts were recorded for this clonotype. The rearrangement links TRBV28 to TRBJ2-1, with 8 bases lining up with TRBD1. Germline V gene lookup returns CDR1 MDHEN and CDR2 SYDVKM. The CDR3 is made up of 14 amino acids. Losses at the gene ends were 3 bases for V and 9 bases for J; bases not matched to a gene: 7. The CDR3 DNA is TGTGCCAGCAGTTTCTCCCCAGGGGGCGGTGAGCAGTTCTTC. Amino acid sequence: CASSFSPGGGEQFF.

This rearrangement joins TRBV10-3 to TRBJ2-7; a weak D match, TRBD2 (6 bases). The germline gives CDR1 ENHRY, CDR2 SYGVKD. Trimming cost V 2 bases and J 0 bases, with 11 bases left between them. The CDR3 totals 15 residues. The CDR3 sequence: CAISEGWEVSYEQYF. CDR3 sequence (DNA): TGTGCCATCAGTGAGGGGTGGGAGGTCTCCTACGAGCAGTACTTC.

There are many counts of this clonotype. The gene calls are TRBV5-1 and TRBJ2-2, with D maybe TRBD2 (5 bases). V lost 6 bases and J lost 1, with 16 bases in between. The CDR3 is made up of 16 amino acids. The germline CDR1 and CDR2 sequences are SGHRS and YFSETQ. This CDR3 is CASTPSGWENTGELFF. Written as DNA, the CDR3 is TGCGCCAGCACACCCTCGGGGTGGGAGAACACCGGGGAGCTGTTTTTT.

The table lists this clonotype with a few counts. The genes are TRBV29-1 and TRBJ2-2; 9 bases map to TRBD1. This CDR3 has 14 amino acids. CDR1 and CDR2 (germline): SQVTM, ANQGSEA. J lost 3 bases, V lost 8 bases, and 7 bases had no gene match. CDR3 protein: CSPKDRGDTGELFF. The CDR3 DNA reads TGCAGCCCGAAGGACAGGGGTGACACCGGGGAGCTGTTTTTT.

This chain uses TRBV5-1 with TRBJ2-6; 8 bases line up with TRBD1. CDR1 and CDR2 from the germline V gene are SGHRS and YFSETQ. With 4 bases clipped from V and 4 bases from J, the junction kept 7 bases outside the gene matches. This CDR3 has 16 amino acids. The CDR3 sequence: CASSVYRGRGANVLTF. The DNA for the CDR3 is TGCGCCAGCAGCGTATACAGGGGGAGGGGGGCCAACGTCCTGACTTTC.

The chain carries TRBV20-1 and TRBJ2-3, with D possibly being TRBD2 (5 bases). Trimming shortened V by 4 bases and J by 6 bases, and 11 bases separated the two germline ends. In germline, CDR1 is DFQATT, CDR2 SNEGSKA (reference sequence). The CDR3 spans 12 residues. The chain's CDR3 is CSANFAGDTQYF. CDR3 coding DNA: TGCAGTGCTAACTTCGCGGGTGATACGCAGTATTTT.

The genes are TRBV5-1 and TRBJ2-3; TRBD2 is a possible D gene (5 bases). Deletions cut 5 bases from V and 2 bases from J, with 12 bases between. Germline CDR1 reads SGHRS; CDR2 reads YFSETQ. The CDR3 spans 14 residues. The DNA of the CDR3 is TGCGCCAGCAGGGCCACGGGGAACACAGATACGCAGTATTTT. As protein: CASRATGNTDTQYF.

The table lists this clonotype with many counts. In nucleotides, the CDR3 is TGTGCCACCAGCAAAGACAGGGTCAACACCGGGGAGCTGTTTTTT. Encoded protein: CATSKDRVNTGELFF. This chain joins TRBV15 and TRBJ2-2; 7 bases match TRBD1. The germline V gene encodes CDR1 LNHNV and CDR2 YYDKDF (reference sequence). V lost 4 bases, J lost 2 bases, and 4 bases stayed unmatched. The CDR3 sequence is 15 residues long.

About this clonotype: Just one base apart from a much larger clone, this may be a read error. The CDR3 end shows no conserved phenylalanine or tryptophan, and so a read error is likely. The rearrangement links TRBV12-3 or TRBV12-4 to TRBJ1-2, with 8 bases lining up with TRBD1. V trimming: 6 bases; J trimming: 5 bases; junction bases outside the gene matches: 8. This CDR3 is built from 14 residues. The CDR3 loop is CASSPRGLGYGYTY. CDR3 bases: TGTGCCAGCAGCCCCAGGGGGCTAGGGTATGGCTACACCTAC.

This clonotype appeared many times. The CDR3 DNA reads TGTGCCAGCAGATCCCCGGGACGTTCCAGGGGAGAGGCGATAATGGATACGCAGTATTTT. Its translation: CASRSPGRSRGEAIMDTQYF. The chain carries TRBV12-3 or TRBV12-4 and TRBJ2-3, with D possibly being TRBD1 (6 bases). There are 20 residues in the CDR3. The germline V and J ends were trimmed by 6 bases and 6 bases, with 34 bases remaining between them.